The entry below gives a single TCR beta chain sequence along with its context. The antigen is undetermined. CDR3 size: 15 residues. Trimming removed 3 bases from V and 3 bases from J; junction bases left unmatched: 3. Germline V gene lookup returns CDR1 SGDLS and CDR2 YYNGEE. The material for each subset, its genomic DNA, was split evenly across several immunoSEQ plates. Original processing notes: ImmunoSEQ yielded junction-only sequences lacking quality scores, so filtering differed. The method was immunoSEQ multiplex PCR; TCRdb's version includes in-frame clones alone and lacks a portion of them. Clonal size and the V and J genes are those of that table, whereas D and trimming came from the DNA. This table has 2 million to 2.5 million clones, approximately 93% appearing once. The record originates from a study of shared clonotypes between healthy human individuals. Study results and caveats: Only blood samples were collected, and tissue repertoires likely differ.

Sequences were obtained from naive CD4+ T cells from PBMCs. Regarding subset: CD45RA+ positively selected. This rearrangement joins TRBV9 to TRBJ1-3; 10 bases match TRBD1. The TCR sequence derives from a man between 18 and 35 years old in good health. Some clones in this sample may be carry-over from other donors' samples. The CDR3 reads CASSATGGIGNTIYF. The CDR3, as DNA: TGTGCCAGCAGCGCGACAGGGGGCATTGGAAACACCATATATTTT.